The TCR beta chain described here comes from a study of cytomegalovirus exposure and HLA in healthy donors. Findings of the study overall: Researchers counted roughly 150 TCR beta chains as cytomegalovirus-associated. The TCR clusters that emerged in the first cohort tended, a later analysis found, to co-occur in the 95 to 150 validation repertoires. There were a few CMV-associated chains whose specificity for CMV antigens was confirmed in vitro.

A word on this clone: Its antigen is still unknown.

The CDR3 is 15 amino acids. Germline values: CDR1 SGHVS, CDR2 FQNEAQ. The V end was cut by 3 bases, the J end by 3 bases, with 15 bases between. Assay: immunoSEQ multiplex PCR; the TCRdb copy retains only in-frame clones and omits some. The sample shows 90,000 to 130,000 clones, approximately 89% of them seen only once. The donors were members of the roughly 130-subject validation cohort (separate from the approximately 670-subject first cohort). What was sequenced was PBMCs. This rearrangement joins TRBV7-8 to TRBJ2-7; D may be TRBD2 (8 bases). The source is a woman aged 18 to 35 in good health and CMV-seronegative. CDR3 loop: CASSFGGGQRYEQYF. CDR3 in DNA: TGTGCCAGCAGCTTCGGGGGGGGACAGCGCTACGAGCAGTACTTC.